The 31 T cell receptor beta chains below were found in one sample sequenced in a study of cytomegalovirus exposure and HLA in healthy donors. Researchers ran the PCR with 60 Vbeta and 13 Jbeta primers. Sequencing was performed with immunoSEQ multiplex PCR; in TCRdb, only in-frame clones are kept and a portion is missing. Of approximately 220,000 clones listed, over 60% are singletons. The source material was PBMCs. All receptors derive from a man aged 18 to 29 in good health and CMV-seronegative.

This rearrangement joins TRBV5-6 to TRBJ1-2; 7 bases fit TRBD1. Germline CDR1 reads SGHDT; CDR2 reads YYEEEE. The CDR3 contains 14 residues. The J segment lost 8 bases and the V segment lost 2 bases, leaving 9 bases of the junction unmatched. CDR3 nucleotides: TGTGCCAGCAGCTTTGGCAGGGGGTCTGAGGGCTACACCTTC. Translated, it gives CASSFGRGSEGYTF.

Worth noting for this clone: This CDR3 is also generated by other DNA sequences in the sample. The gene calls are TRBV5-1 and TRBJ2-1; D unresolved. Trimming took off 2 bases at V and 0 bases at J, with 6 bases between the two ends. This CDR3 has 14 residues. The germline V gene encodes CDR1 SGHRS and CDR2 YFSETQ. The CDR3 DNA follows: TGCGCCAGCAGCTTCTCGAGCTCCTACAATGAGCAGTTCTTC. Residues: CASSFSSSYNEQFF.

The rearrangement uses TRBV7-8 and TRBJ1-1; 9 bases agree with TRBD1. Per the germline V gene, CDR1 is SGHVS and CDR2 is FQNEAQ. With 5 bases clipped from V and 6 bases from J, the junction kept 1 base outside the gene matches. The CDR3 spans 12 residues. The DNA for the CDR3 is TGTGCCAGCAGCCGACAGGGGGCTGAAGCTTTCTTT. Protein: CASSRQGAEAFF.

The rearrangement joins TRBV6-5 to TRBJ2-1, with D possibly being TRBD2 (7 bases). The CDR3 loop spans 15 amino acids. The germline V gene has CDR1 MNHEY and CDR2 SVGAGI. With 6 bases removed from V and 2 bases from J, the gap between germline ends came to 14 bases. CDR3 protein: CASSRLAGAYNEQFF. CDR3 nucleotide sequence: TGTGCCAGCAGCAGACTAGCAGGGGCCTACAATGAGCAGTTCTTC.

Comment on this clone: Other DNA sequences from this sample encode an identical CDR3 as well. V is TRBV7-3 and J is TRBJ1-1, with D possibly being TRBD1 (5 bases). V was trimmed by 2 bases and J by 1 base, leaving 5 bases between them. The CDR3 consists of 13 residues. Looked up from germline, CDR1 is SGHTA and CDR2 is FQGTGA. In DNA, the CDR3 is TGTGCCAGCAGCTTACAGGGGAACACTGAAGCTTTCTTT. Its translation is CASSLQGNTEAFF.

J is TRBJ2-1 and V is TRBV5-6; 9 bases line up with TRBD1. CDR1 and CDR2 (germline): SGHDT, YYEEEE. CDR3 length: 15 residues. Trimming at V came to 6 bases and at J to 4 bases, leaving 8 bases not matched to a gene. CDR3: CASTLQGAFYNEQFF. CDR3 bases: TGTGCCAGCACCTTACAGGGGGCGTTTTACAATGAGCAGTTCTTC. The variable domain in full, with the rest retrieved from reference TRBV5-6 and TRBJ2-1, is DAGVTQSPTHLIKTRGQQVTLRCSPKSGHDTVSWYQQALGQGPQFIFQYYEEEERQRGNFPDRFSGHQFPNYSSELNVNALLLGDSALYLCASTLQGAFYNEQFFGPGTRLTVL.

On this clone itself: This same CDR3 is encoded by further DNA sequences in the sample. The DNA for the CDR3 is TGTGCCAGCAGTCTTACTAGCTCCTACGAGCAGTACTTC. Residues: CASSLTSSYEQYF. This chain joins TRBV27 and TRBJ2-7; maybe TRBD2 (5 bases). This CDR3 is 13 amino acids long. Trimming took 5 bases from V and 0 from J, leaving 8 bases between them. CDR1 and CDR2 (germline): MNHEY, SMNVEV (reference sequence).

The chain combines TRBV9 with TRBJ1-2; TRBD1 matches at 9 bases. Per the germline V gene, CDR1 is SGDLS and CDR2 is YYNGEE. With V trimmed by 4 bases and J by 4 bases, 8 bases remained unmatched. CDR3 length equals 15 residues. CDR3 DNA: TGTGCCAGCAGCCCGACCGGGACAGGGCCCTATGGCTACACCTTC. As protein: CASSPTGTGPYGYTF. The complete variable domain, with remaining parts taken from reference TRBV9 and TRBJ1-2, reads DSGVTQTPKHLITATGQRVTLRCSPRSGDLSVYWYQQSLDQGLQFLIQYYNGEERAKGNILERFSAQQFPDLHSELNLSSLELGDSALYFCASSPTGTGPYGYTFGSGTRLTVV.

The chain recombines TRBV9 with TRBJ1-1; D is undetermined. The CDR3 loop spans 12 amino acids. Per germline, CDR1 SGDLS and CDR2 YYNGEE. Trimming pared 4 bases from V and 3 bases from J, leaving 7 bases between. CDR3: CASSPQDTEAFF. CDR3 DNA: TGTGCCAGCAGCCCCCAGGACACTGAAGCTTTCTTT.

The rearrangement links TRBV18 to TRBJ2-2; the match to TRBD2 covers 7 bases. The V gene's germline CDR1 is KGHSH and CDR2 LQKENI. V gave up 3 bases and J gave up 3 bases; unmatched junction bases: 10. The CDR3 spans 17 residues. As DNA, the CDR3 is TGTGCCAGCTCACCGCCACTTTTTGCGGGAGACACCGGGGAGCTGTTTTTT. Protein: CASSPPLFAGDTGELFF.

The chain uses TRBV25-1 and TRBJ2-7; 7 bases line up with TRBD1. V was pared by 10 bases and J by 5 bases, with 8 bases of the junction left unmatched. The CDR3 covers 12 residues. Germline CDR1 and CDR2: MGHDK and SYGVNS. The CDR3 coding sequence is TGTGCCACCTTAACAGGGGTCCACGAGCAGTACTTC. It encodes CATLTGVHEQYF.

This clone was picked up one time. V gene TRBV19 combines with J gene TRBJ2-3, with TRBD2 identical over 12 bases. CDR1 and CDR2 (germline): LNHDA, SQIVND (reference sequence). The ends lost 9 bases at V and 6 bases at J; junction bases unmatched: 7. The CDR3 loop spans 14 amino acids. CDR3 region: CASKLAGGFDTQYF. Here the CDR3 DNA reads TGTGCCAGCAAACTAGCGGGAGGTTTTGATACGCAGTATTTT.

V and J are TRBV19 and TRBJ1-2; 11 positions match TRBD1. V was pared by 5 bases and J by 8 bases, with 7 bases of the junction left unmatched. The CDR3 runs 14 residues. Germline CDR1 and CDR2: LNHDA and SQIVND (reference sequence). The CDR3 sequence is CASSHRTGGLGYTF. The CDR3 bases are TGTGCCAGTAGTCACAGGACAGGGGGCTTGGGCTACACCTTC.

This chain joins TRBV4-1 and TRBJ2-3; D is possibly TRBD2 (6 bases). Germline-derived CDR1 and CDR2 are MGHRA and YSYEKL. Deletions cut 0 bases from V and 10 bases from J, with 14 bases between. The CDR3 is 14 residues long. CDR3 bases: TGCGCCAGCAGCCAAGATATAACACTAGCTGCGCAGTATTTT. It yields the protein CASSQDITLAAQYF.

The chain uses TRBV19 and TRBJ2-7; D gene uncertain. This CDR3 is 13 amino acids long. The germline V gene has CDR1 LNHDA and CDR2 SQIVND (reference sequence). The germline V and J ends were trimmed by 5 bases and 3 bases, with 11 bases remaining between them. CDR3 DNA sequence: TGTGCCAGTAGTTTAGGACCGGGCTACGAGCAGTACTTC. The encoded protein is CASSLGPGYEQYF. Full variable domain (missing parts from reference TRBV19 and TRBJ2-7): DGGITQSPKYLFRKEGQNVTLSCEQNLNHDAMYWYRQDPGQGLRLIYYSQIVNDFQKGDIAEGYSVSREKKESFPLTVTSAQKNPTAFYLCASSLGPGYEQYFGPGTRLTVT.

V is TRBV6-5 and J is TRBJ1-1; D unresolved. Trimming shortened V by 4 bases and J by 3 bases, and 18 bases separated the two germline ends. The germline CDR1 and CDR2 sequences are MNHEY and SVGAGI. There are 16 residues in the CDR3. The CDR3 spells CASSSTPGERDTEAFF. CDR3 coding DNA: TGTGCCAGCAGTTCCACCCCCGGAGAACGGGACACTGAAGCTTTCTTT.

The chain employs TRBV7-8 and TRBJ2-7, with a tentative D call TRBD2 (6 bases). V lost 5 bases to trimming and J lost 5 bases, with 22 bases between them. This CDR3 spans 16 amino acids. The germline CDR1 and CDR2 sequences are SGHVS and FQNEAQ. DNA of the CDR3: TGTGCCAGCAGCGGGCGACTGGGGTCTAGCGCCAACGAGCAGTACTTC. Its protein product is CASSGRLGSSANEQYF.

The chain recombines TRBV19 with TRBJ2-4; no clear D gene. This CDR3 is 16 amino acids long. The germline V and J ends were trimmed by 3 bases and 6 bases, with 18 bases remaining between them. Looked up from germline, CDR1 is LNHDA and CDR2 is SQIVND (reference sequence). The CDR3 bases are TGTGCCAGTAGTATCGGTAGTAGCTCCGCCCGAAACATTCAGTACTTC. Translated: CASSIGSSSARNIQYF. The full variable domain, completed using reference TRBV19 and TRBJ2-4, is DGGITQSPKYLFRKEGQNVTLSCEQNLNHDAMYWYRQDPGQGLRLIYYSQIVNDFQKGDIAEGYSVSREKKESFPLTVTSAQKNPTAFYLCASSIGSSSARNIQYFGAGTRLSVL.

The CDR3 reads CAIMGTPGEQYF. The CDR3 nucleotides read TGTGCCATCATGGGAACTCCGGGGGAGCAGTACTTC. This rearrangement joins TRBV10-3 to TRBJ2-7; D possibly corresponds to TRBD2 (5 bases). The CDR3 has 12 residues. With 7 bases removed from V and 7 bases from J, the gap between germline ends came to 14 bases. CDR1 and CDR2 (germline): ENHRY, SYGVKD.

The V call is TRBV27, the J call TRBJ1-4; possibly TRBD1 for D (5 bases). The length of the CDR3 is 16 residues. CDR1 is MNHEY and CDR2 is SMNVEV in the germline V gene (reference sequence). The V end was cut by 6 bases, the J end by 5 bases, with 19 bases between. The CDR3 sequence: CASSHQYDRLNEKLFF. The CDR3 coding sequence is TGTGCCAGCAGCCACCAGTACGACAGACTGAATGAAAAACTGTTTTTT.

This rearrangement joins TRBV28 to TRBJ2-2; 15 bases are shared with TRBD2. Germline CDR1 and CDR2: MDHEN and SYDVKM. After removal of 5 bases from V and 5 bases from J, the junction contained 12 bases not matched to a gene. CDR3 size: 19 residues. The CDR3 loop reads CASSGTSGRSLIWTGELFF. CDR3 coding DNA: TGTGCCAGCAGTGGGACTAGCGGGAGGTCTCTTATTTGGACCGGGGAGCTGTTTTTT. The full variable domain, rest sourced from reference TRBV28 and TRBJ2-2, is DVKVTQSSRYLVKRTGEKVFLECVQDMDHENMFWYRQDPGLGLRLIYFSYDVKMKEKGDIPEGYSVSREKKERFSLILESASTNQTSMYLCASSGTSGRSLIWTGELFFGEGSRLTVL.

J is TRBJ2-7 and V is TRBV10-1; possibly TRBD2 for D (7 bases). CDR1 and CDR2 (germline): WNHNN, SYGVQD (reference sequence). Trimming took 6 bases from V and 3 from J, leaving 24 bases between them. The CDR3 has 17 residues. The DNA for the CDR3 is TGCGCCAGCAGCCCCAATCGTCCCGGGGGGCTTAACTACGAGCAGTACTTC. Translated, it gives CASSPNRPGGLNYEQYF.

The chain combines TRBV7-2 with TRBJ2-7, with a tentative D call TRBD1 (5 bases). The CDR3 totals 15 residues. Trimming took 2 bases from V and 4 from J, leaving 15 bases between them. Per the germline V gene, CDR1 is SGHTA and CDR2 is FQGNSA. The CDR3 sequence: CASSLLGRAQYEQYF. In nucleotides, the CDR3 is TGTGCCAGCAGCTTATTAGGCAGGGCCCAATACGAGCAGTACTTC.

The chain uses TRBV5-1 and TRBJ2-3, with D perhaps matching TRBD2 (6 bases). Per germline, CDR1 SGHRS and CDR2 YFSETQ. V was pared by 0 bases and J by 6 bases, with 8 bases between. This CDR3 spans 13 amino acids. For the CDR3, the DNA is TGCGCCAGCAGCTTGGCTGGGGGGGATACGCAGTATTTT. Protein product: CASSLAGGDTQYF.

About this clone: Other DNA sequences of this sample code for an identical CDR3. The rearrangement uses TRBV2 and TRBJ2-7; a weak D match, TRBD1 (6 bases). Between the trimmed V and J ends, which lost 6 bases and 3 bases, there was a span of 6 bases. CDR1 is SNHLY and CDR2 is FYNNEI in the germline V gene. The CDR3 has 11 residues. CDR3 amino acids: CASRQGYEQYF. Here the CDR3 DNA reads TGTGCCAGCAGACAGGGCTACGAGCAGTACTTC.

This sequence joins TRBV30 and TRBJ1-6; 7 bases are shared with TRBD1. With 6 bases clipped from V and 6 bases from J, the junction kept 11 bases outside the gene matches. Looked up from germline, CDR1 is GTSNPN and CDR2 is SVGIG (reference sequence). The CDR3 spans 15 residues. The CDR3 DNA is TGTGCCTGCACCAAATCCGGGACAGTTAATTCACCCCTCCACTTT. Encoded protein: CACTKSGTVNSPLHF.

The rearrangement joins TRBV6-5 to TRBJ1-1; D perhaps matches TRBD1 (5 bases). CDR3 length: 13 residues. Trimming stripped 6 bases from V and 1 base from J, with 9 bases between. CDR1 MNHEY and CDR2 SVGAGI come from the germline V gene. CDR3: CASRPGANTEAFF. CDR3 bases: TGTGCCAGCAGACCTGGGGCGAACACTGAAGCTTTCTTT.

This clone appeared a single time. The CDR3 spells CASSLLGLERAKKLFF. The CDR3 nucleotides are TGTGCCAGCAGCTTACTAGGGTTAGAGAGGGCAAAAAAACTGTTTTTT. This chain connects TRBV7-2 to TRBJ1-4, with D hard to call. Trimming took 2 bases from V and 9 from J, leaving 19 bases between them. CDR1 is SGHTA and CDR2 is FQGNSA in the germline V gene. The CDR3 extends over 16 amino acids.

The V and J genes are TRBV5-1 and TRBJ2-1; 8 nucleotides line up with TRBD2. Germline V gene lookup returns CDR1 SGHRS and CDR2 YFSETQ. This CDR3 region has 14 residues. V was clipped by 8 bases and J by 4 bases; unmatched bases: 8. In DNA, the CDR3 is TGCGCCAGTAGACTAGCGCTGGATTACAATGAGCAGTTCTTC. Translated: CASRLALDYNEQFF.

The gene calls are TRBV5-6 and TRBJ2-3; possible D gene TRBD1, 5 bases. The germline V gene has CDR1 SGHDT and CDR2 YYEEEE. CDR3 length: 15 amino acids. V lost 1 base to trimming and J lost 0 bases, with 9 bases between them. The CDR3 sequence is CASSLRQGSTDTQYF. The DNA for the CDR3 is TGTGCCAGCAGCTTGCGGCAGGGAAGCACAGATACGCAGTATTTT.

The chain has TRBV28 and TRBJ1-4, with 8 bases fitting TRBD1. Germline CDR1 is MDHEN and CDR2 is SYDVKM. V shed 3 bases, J shed 2 bases, and the junction held 2 bases outside the gene matches. The CDR3 is 15 residues long. This chain's CDR3 is CASSFAGGTNEKLFF. The CDR3 nucleotides read TGTGCCAGCAGTTTCGCAGGGGGCACTAATGAAAAACTGTTTTTT.